These T cell receptor beta chains were read from a single sample in a study of cytomegalovirus exposure and HLA in healthy donors. Here immunoSEQ multiplex PCR was the method, and the copy in TCRdb shows in-frame clones only, minus some. Found here are hundreds of thousands of clones, around 70% of them singletons; the top ten hold around 3%. The sequenced material came from PBMCs. The receptors stem from a man aged 40-55 years in good health and CMV-seropositive. Both conserved end residues are part of each CDR3. Each record gives: D gene, clone size, J gene, V gene, CDR3 protein, CDR3 DNA. A D gene is named only where the DNA matches it firmly. Expanded clones are given a class, and other clones once, few, many or no size at all.

NA	few	TRBJ1-2	TRBV7-2	CASSPGGGPAYGYTF	TGTGCCAGCAGCCCTGGCGGAGGCCCAGCCTATGGCTACACCTTC
NA	NA	TRBJ2-5	TRBV5-1	CASSPSDSGGETQYF	TGCGCCAGCAGCCCGTCGGACAGTGGAGGAGAGACCCAGTACTTC
NA	NA	TRBJ2-7	TRBV7-9	CASSLGEQGTYEQYF	TGTGCCAGCAGCTTAGGGGAACAGGGCACCTACGAGCAGTACTTC
TRBD1	NA	TRBJ2-7	TRBV7-2	CASSLMTGGYEQYF	TGTGCCAGCAGCTTAATGACAGGGGGCTACGAGCAGTACTTC
TRBD1	NA	TRBJ1-5	TRBV19	CASSAYSGTGMIYSNQPQHF	TGTGCCAGTAGTGCGTACTCCGGGACAGGGATGATATATAGCAATCAGCCCCAGCATTTT
NA	NA	TRBJ1-1	TRBV2	CASSAQGYGTEAFF	TGTGCCAGCAGTGCCCAGGGATACGGAACTGAAGCTTTCTTT
NA	once	TRBJ2-7	TRBV13	CASSLWGSYEQYF	TGTGCCAGCAGCTTATGGGGCAGCTACGAGCAGTACTTC
TRBD1	NA	TRBJ1-4	TRBV13	CASSHRGRAHPKLFF	TGTGCCAGCAGCCACAGGGGGCGAGCCCACCCGAAACTGTTTTTT
TRBD2	few	TRBJ2-1	TRBV19	CASSAASGAYNEQFF	TGTGCCAGCTCGGCGGCTAGCGGGGCATACAATGAGCAGTTCTTC
NA	NA	TRBJ2-7	TRBV7-9	CASSPTRGFGGEQYF	TGCGCCAGCAGCCCCACACGGGGATTCGGAGGGGAGCAGTACTTC
NA	NA	TRBJ2-2	TRBV5-8	CASSDPLGQGLYANTGELFF	TGTGCCAGCAGCGACCCCTTAGGACAGGGACTATACGCGAACACCGGGGAGCTGTTTTTT
NA	NA	TRBJ2-5	TRBV9	CASTPQGRGETQYF	TGTGCCAGCACCCCCCAGGGAAGGGGAGAGACCCAGTACTTC
NA	NA	TRBJ2-3	TRBV27	CASSFRGGTDTQYF	TGTGCCAGCAGTTTCCGGGGTGGCACAGATACGCAGTATTTT
NA	NA	TRBJ1-1	TRBV7-9	CASREGNLNTEAFF	TGTGCCAGCAGGGAGGGAAATCTGAACACTGAAGCTTTCTTT
TRBD1	NA	TRBJ1-1	TRBV19	CASMQTGMNTEAFF	TGTGCCAGTATGCAGACAGGGATGAACACTGAAGCTTTCTTT
TRBD2	NA	TRBJ2-3	TRBV9	CASSVGLAGQGTQYF	TGTGCCAGCAGCGTAGGACTAGCGGGTCAAGGAACGCAGTATTTT
NA	NA	TRBJ2-5	TRBV7-6	CASSLVREAETQYF	TGTGCCAGCAGCTTAGTCAGGGAGGCAGAGACCCAGTACTTC
TRBD1	NA	TRBJ2-7	TRBV28	CASSVLGGPSYEQYF	TGTGCCAGCAGTGTTTTAGGGGGCCCCTCCTACGAGCAGTACTTC
NA	NA	TRBJ2-7	TRBV6-5	CASSYSRQYYEQYF	TGTGCCAGCAGTTACTCGAGACAGTACTACGAGCAGTACTTC
TRBD2	NA	TRBJ2-2	TRBV2	CASDSLVAGGPITGELFF	TGTGCCAGCGATAGCCTAGTAGCGGGGGGGCCTATCACCGGGGAGCTGTTTTTT
NA	NA	TRBJ2-5	TRBV7-3	CASSSRGQETQYF	TGTGCCAGCAGCTCCCGAGGCCAAGAGACCCAGTACTTC
TRBD2	few	TRBJ2-1	TRBV4-2	CASSYGGAALEQFF	TGTGCCAGCAGCTACGGGGGGGCGGCTCTTGAGCAGTTCTTC
NA	few	TRBJ1-1	TRBV29-1	CSVGHNTEAFF	TGCAGCGTAGGACACAACACTGAAGCTTTCTTT
TRBD2	NA	TRBJ2-5	TRBV6-6	CASSYSGTSALDLNF	TGTGCCAGCAGTTACTCGGGGACTAGCGCTCTCGATCTGAACTTC
NA	NA	TRBJ1-5	TRBV2	CASSTTGLGQPQHF	TGTGCCAGCAGCACAACAGGGTTGGGTCAGCCCCAGCATTTT
NA	NA	TRBJ2-7	TRBV27	CASSENSYEQYF	TGTGCCAGCAGCGAAAACAGTTACGAGCAGTACTTC
NA	NA	TRBJ2-7	TRBV6-1	CASSKLGEQYF	TGTGCCAGCAGTAAACTAGGAGAGCAGTACTTC
TRBD1	NA	TRBJ2-7	TRBV5-1	CASSFRQGSNYEQYF	TGCGCCAGCAGCTTTCGACAGGGGTCGAACTACGAGCAGTACTTC
TRBD1	few	TRBJ2-7	TRBV5-1	CASSLDLGTGAFYEQYF	TGCGCCAGCAGCTTGGACCTCGGGACAGGGGCGTTTTACGAGCAGTACTTC
TRBD2	NA	TRBJ2-1	TRBV7-9	CASSSTSGGFNEQFF	TGTGCCAGCAGCTCTACTAGCGGGGGTTTCAATGAGCAGTTCTTC
NA	NA	TRBJ1-6	TRBV9	CASSVGGLGNSPLHF	TGTGCCAGCAGCGTGGGGGGGCTGGGTAATTCACCCCTCCACTTT
TRBD2	NA	TRBJ2-1	TRBV11-3	CASSFSGTSGGKGNEQFF	TGTGCCAGCAGCTTTTCAGGGACTAGCGGGGGGAAAGGGAATGAGCAGTTCTTC
NA	NA	TRBJ1-1	TRBV6-4	CASSDRLGETQLNTEAFF	TGTGCCAGCAGTGATCGTTTAGGGGAAACCCAATTGAACACTGAAGCTTTCTTT
TRBD1	once	TRBJ1-2	TRBV7-8	CASSRRVQGASGYTF	TGTGCCAGCAGCCGTAGGGTCCAGGGGGCGAGTGGTTACACCTTC
TRBD2	few	TRBJ2-5	TRBV5-6	CASSTRRETSGQETQYF	TGTGCCAGCAGCACCCGACGTGAGACTAGCGGACAAGAGACCCAGTACTTC
NA	few	TRBJ2-6	TRBV21-1	CASSLKRQGPSGANVLTF	TGTGCCAGCAGTCTTAAAAGACAGGGACCCTCTGGGGCCAACGTCCTGACTTTC
NA	NA	TRBJ2-5	TRBV5-4	CASSTGQWETQYF	TGTGCCAGCAGCACCGGACAGTGGGAGACCCAGTACTTC
NA	few	TRBJ2-1	TRBV5-1	CASSLNTGHQNEQFF	TGCGCCAGCAGCTTGAATACAGGGCATCAAAATGAGCAGTTCTTC
NA	NA	TRBJ1-1	TRBV7-6	CASSLGSSDTEAFF	TGTGCCAGCAGCTTAGGGAGCAGTGACACTGAAGCTTTCTTT
NA	NA	TRBJ2-7	TRBV18	CASSRDGTPYEQYF	TGTGCCAGCTCACGGGATGGGACTCCGTACGAGCAGTACTTC
NA	few	TRBJ2-5	TRBV19	CASSISRAETQYF	TGTGCCAGTAGTATATCCCGAGCGGAGACCCAGTACTTC